The present entry profiles one TCR beta chain with its context. The sample comes from a study of beta chain features in type 1 diabetes. Expressed TCRB transcripts were sequenced, since all the RNA that had been isolated was reverse transcribed. The average read count of naive, central memory and regulatory T cell samples was 3 million to 4 million. Assay used: immunoSEQ multiplex PCR; TCRdb lists only in-frame clones, some missing. The sample lists 300,000 to 350,000 clones; 8% were seen once. Cell sorting via CD45RO/CCR7/CD25/CD127/CD95/CD27 was performed to obtain CD4+ naive, central memory, regulatory and stem cell-like memory cells. The sequence was collected from a woman younger than 35 in good health. What was sequenced was central memory CD4+ T cells from blood.

The DNA of the CDR3 is TGTGCCACCAGCGGTTGGGGGGGGGCTCGGAAGACCCAGTACTTC. It translates to CATSGWGGARKTQYF. The J gene is TRBJ2-5, the V gene TRBV15; D is perhaps TRBD2 (7 bases). CDR1 and CDR2 (germline): LNHNV, YYDKDF (reference sequence). V lost 5 bases and J lost 6, with 19 bases in between. The CDR3 runs 15 residues.